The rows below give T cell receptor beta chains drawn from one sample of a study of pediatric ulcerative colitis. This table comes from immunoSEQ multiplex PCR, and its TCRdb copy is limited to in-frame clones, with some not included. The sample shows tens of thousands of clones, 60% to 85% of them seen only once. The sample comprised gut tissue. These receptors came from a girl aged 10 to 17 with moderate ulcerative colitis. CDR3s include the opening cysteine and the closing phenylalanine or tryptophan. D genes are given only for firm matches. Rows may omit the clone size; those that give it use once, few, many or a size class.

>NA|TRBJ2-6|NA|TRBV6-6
CASSQGGSRANVLTF
TGTGCCAGCAGTCAAGGGGGGTCTCGGGCCAACGTCCTGACTTTC
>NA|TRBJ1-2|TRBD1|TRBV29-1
CSVEGQGYGYTF
TGCAGCGTTGAGGGACAGGGGTATGGCTACACCTTC
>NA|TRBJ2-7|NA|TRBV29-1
CSVEASAGEQYF
TGCAGCGTTGAGGCTAGCGCTGGCGAGCAGTACTTC
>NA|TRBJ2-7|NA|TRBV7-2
CASSLLGFSYEQYF
TGTGCCAGCAGCCTCCTGGGATTCTCCTACGAGCAGTACTTC
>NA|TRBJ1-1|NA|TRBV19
CASSISGFNTEAFF
TGTGCCAGTAGTATAAGTGGCTTTAACACTGAAGCTTTCTTT
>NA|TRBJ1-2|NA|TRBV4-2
CASSQEWVTIYGYTF
TGTGCCAGCAGCCAAGAGTGGGTTACGATCTATGGCTACACCTTC
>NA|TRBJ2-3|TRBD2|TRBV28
CASSSHGGASTDTQYF
TGTGCCAGCAGTTCCCACGGGGGGGCTAGCACAGATACGCAGTATTTT
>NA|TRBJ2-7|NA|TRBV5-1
CASSFREGQPTYEQYF
TGCGCCAGCAGCTTCCGAGAGGGCCAACCTACCTACGAGCAGTACTTC
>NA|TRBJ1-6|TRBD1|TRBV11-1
CASSPLGQSSYNSPLHF
TGTGCCAGCAGCCCCTTGGGACAGAGCTCCTATAATTCACCCCTCCACTTT
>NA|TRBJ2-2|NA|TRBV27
CASSLDWRVGTGELFF
TGTGCCAGCAGTTTGGATTGGAGGGTTGGAACCGGGGAGCTGTTTTTT
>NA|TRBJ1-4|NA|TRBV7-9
CASRSLDGNEKLFF
TGTGCCAGCAGATCGTTAGACGGTAATGAAAAACTGTTTTTT
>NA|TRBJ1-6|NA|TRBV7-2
CASSLEDYSPLHF
TGTGCCAGCAGCCTTGAGGACTATTCACCCCTCCACTTT
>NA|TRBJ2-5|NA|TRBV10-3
CAIRSHGQKETQYF
TGTGCCATCAGGTCCCATGGCCAGAAAGAGACCCAGTACTTC
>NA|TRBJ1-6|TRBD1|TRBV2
CASRAGTGANSPLHF
TGTGCCAGCAGAGCCGGGACAGGGGCCAATTCACCCCTCCACTTT
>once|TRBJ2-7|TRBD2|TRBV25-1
CASSEWREGSVQYF
TGTGCCAGCAGTGAATGGAGGGAGGGATCGGTGCAGTACTTC
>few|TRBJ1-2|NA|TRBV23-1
CASSQSKRESYGYTF
TGCGCCAGCAGTCAATCGAAGAGGGAGAGCTATGGCTACACCTTC
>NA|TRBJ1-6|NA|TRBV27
CASSSVVNSPLHF
TGTGCCAGCAGCTCTGTTGTCAATTCACCCCTCCACTTT
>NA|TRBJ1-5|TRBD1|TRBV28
CASSSPTGITQPQHF
TGTGCCAGCAGTTCCCCGACAGGGATTACCCAGCCCCAGCATTTT
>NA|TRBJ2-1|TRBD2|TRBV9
CASSVGLAGGIVYEQFF
TGTGCCAGCAGCGTAGGGTTAGCGGGGGGGATCGTCTATGAGCAGTTCTTC
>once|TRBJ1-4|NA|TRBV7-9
CASSYENEKLFF
TGTGCCAGCAGCTACGAAAATGAAAAACTGTTTTTT
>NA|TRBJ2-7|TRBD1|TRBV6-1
CASSEGEGTGGYEQYF
TGTGCCAGCAGCGAAGGGGAGGGGACAGGGGGCTACGAGCAGTACTTC
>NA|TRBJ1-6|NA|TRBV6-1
CASSPRNTDNSPLHF
TGTGCCAGCAGCCCGAGGAATACTGATAATTCACCCCTCCACTTT
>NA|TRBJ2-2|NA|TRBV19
CASSISLPTGELFF
TGTGCCAGTAGTATCAGTCTTCCCACCGGGGAGCTGTTTTTT
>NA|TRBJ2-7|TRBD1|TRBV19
CASSMTGGIYEQYF
TGTGCCAGTAGTATGACAGGGGGAATTTACGAGCAGTACTTC
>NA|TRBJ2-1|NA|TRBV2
CASSRTGTLVYSYNEQFF
TGTGCCAGCAGTAGAACCGGGACATTGGTTTATTCCTACAATGAGCAGTTCTTC
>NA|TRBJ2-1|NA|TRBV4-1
CASSQDGEGALFF
TGCGCCAGCAGCCAAGATGGGGAGGGGGCCCTGTTCTTC
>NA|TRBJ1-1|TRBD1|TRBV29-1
CSVSDRGGTEAFF
TGCAGCGTTTCGGACAGGGGAGGAACTGAAGCTTTCTTT
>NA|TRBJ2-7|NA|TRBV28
CASRIDTGTYPYEQYF
TGTGCCAGCAGAATAGACACAGGGACTTATCCCTACGAGCAGTACTTC
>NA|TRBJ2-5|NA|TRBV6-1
CASKEGAWETQYF
TGTGCCAGCAAGGAGGGGGCATGGGAGACCCAGTACTTC
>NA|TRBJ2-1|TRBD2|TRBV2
CASSGRLAGVGEQFF
TGTGCCAGCAGTGGTCGACTAGCGGGAGTTGGCGAGCAGTTCTTC
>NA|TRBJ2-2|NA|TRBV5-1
CASSFPTGELFF
TGCGCCAGCAGCTTCCCGACCGGGGAGCTGTTTTTT
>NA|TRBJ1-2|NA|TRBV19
CASSIQGNYGYTF
TGTGCCAGTAGTATCCAGGGGAACTATGGCTACACCTTC
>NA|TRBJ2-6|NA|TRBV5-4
CASSLGGPGANVLTF
TGTGCCAGCAGCTTGGGGGGCCCTGGGGCCAACGTCCTGACTTTC
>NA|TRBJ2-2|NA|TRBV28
CAINTANTGELFF
TGTGCCATTAACACCGCGAACACCGGGGAGCTGTTTTTT
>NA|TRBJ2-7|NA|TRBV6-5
CASSPRTDGYYEQYF
TGTGCCAGCAGCCCCCGGACGGATGGTTACTACGAGCAGTACTTC
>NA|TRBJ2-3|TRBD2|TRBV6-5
CATHLTSGRRDTQYF
TGTGCCACACACTTGACTAGCGGGAGAAGGGATACGCAGTATTTT
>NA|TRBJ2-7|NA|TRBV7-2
CASSSSVGAGYEQYF
TGTGCCAGCAGCTCCTCGGTGGGGGCAGGGTACGAGCAGTACTTC
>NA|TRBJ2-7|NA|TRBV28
CASSLPAGGFQYF
TGTGCCAGCAGTTTACCCGCAGGGGGGTTCCAGTACTTC
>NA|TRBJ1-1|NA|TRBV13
CASSLYGGYTEAFF
TGTGCCAGCAGTTTATACGGAGGGTACACTGAAGCTTTCTTT
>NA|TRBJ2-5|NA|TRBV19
CASSTRTGETQYF
TGTGCCAGTAGTACCCGGACGGGGGAGACCCAGTACTTC
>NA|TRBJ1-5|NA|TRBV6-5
CASSYSTAGVQPQHF
TGTGCCAGCAGTTACTCGACGGCAGGGGTTCAGCCCCAGCATTTT
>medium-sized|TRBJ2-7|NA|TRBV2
CASSSQWFNEQYF
TGTGCCAGCTCGAGCCAGTGGTTCAACGAGCAGTACTTC